This T cell receptor beta chain was recovered during a study of CD8+ T cells in alopecia areata. The CDR3 runs 14 residues. Germline V gene sequence: CDR1 SGHDT, CDR2 YYEEEE. The V and J ends lost 0 bases and 0 bases respectively, with 6 bases between them. Treatment described: oral pan-JAK inhibitor, 5-10 mg twice daily. Points on this clone: The antigen remains unidentified.

Study-level results: Tofacitinib significantly reduced both scalp clonality and expanded CD8+ clones among the top 100. In scalp and blood during tofacitinib, many expanded lesional clones persisted.

cDNA serving as the sequencing template came from extracted, reverse transcribed RNA. The method was immunoSEQ multiplex PCR; TCRdb's version includes in-frame clones alone and lacks a portion of them. The sample contains a few hundred thousand clones, about 50% of which appear only once. This chain connects TRBV5-6 to TRBJ1-1; D gene uncertain. The sample in question was CD4+ T cells sorted from blood, obtained at week 4, from a patient treated with tofacitinib. This clonotype was sampled from a human donor with alopecia areata. The CDR3 region is CASSLDPMNTEAFF. The CDR3 DNA follows: TGTGCCAGCAGCTTGGACCCGATGAACACTGAAGCTTTCTTT.